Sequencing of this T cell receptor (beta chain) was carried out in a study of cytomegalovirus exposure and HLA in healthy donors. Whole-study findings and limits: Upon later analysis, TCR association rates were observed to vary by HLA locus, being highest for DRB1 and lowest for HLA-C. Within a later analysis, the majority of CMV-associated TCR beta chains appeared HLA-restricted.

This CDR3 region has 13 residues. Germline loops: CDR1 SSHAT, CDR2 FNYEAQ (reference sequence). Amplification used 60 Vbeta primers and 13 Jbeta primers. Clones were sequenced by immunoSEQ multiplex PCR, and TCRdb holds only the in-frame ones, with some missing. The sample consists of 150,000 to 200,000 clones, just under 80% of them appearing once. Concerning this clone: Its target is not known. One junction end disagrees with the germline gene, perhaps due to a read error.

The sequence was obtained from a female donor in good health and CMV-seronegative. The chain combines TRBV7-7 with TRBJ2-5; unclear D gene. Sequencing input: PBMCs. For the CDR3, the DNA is TGTGCTAGCAGCTCTTCTTCGAGGGAGACCCAGTACTTC. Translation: CASSSSSRETQYF.